This T cell receptor beta chain was captured in a study of radiotherapy plus CTLA-4 blockade in lung cancer (dated by TCRdb to the late 2010s). Looking at the study overall: Among the enrolled patients, approximately 18% had an objective response, and 31% reached disease control.

The method was the immunoSEQ multiplex PCR assay. Entries here come from immuneACCESS through TCRdb and include only in-frame sequences with V and J called. Some clones fail to appear in such tables; in the studies checked, an unresolved V gene covers under half of the shortfall, and the cause of the remainder is unknown. The sample yields some 110,000 clones; about 83% were counted once. Over 4% of the sample comes from the top ten. In this study, focal radiation therapy paired with CTLA-4 blockade (ipilimumab) was tested in patients who had chemo-refractory metastatic non-small-cell lung cancer. The full study reports these points: After treatment with radiotherapy and ipilimumab, TCR clones that originated in tumors expanded in peripheral blood. The strongest predictors of response, as reported, were early dynamic changes in blood T cell clones along with a rise in serum interferon-beta after radiation.

V sheds 6 bases and J sheds 1 base, leaving 9 bases between their ends. CDR1 MDHEN and CDR2 SYDVKM were looked up in the germline V gene. The CDR3 runs 14 amino acids, cysteine and phenylalanine included. Just the 42-base CDR3 DNA is kept, in frame starting at base 1. Of note for this clone: Its antigen specificity is not known. No much larger clone is present one base from it, and per-base qualities are unavailable.

Here the sequenced sample was peripheral blood, taken from a patient treated with radiotherapy plus ipilimumab. The origin of this receptor is a human donor with non-small cell lung cancer who had a partial response to radiotherapy plus ipilimumab. Here the chain combines TRBV28 and TRBJ2-2; D gene: possibly TRBD1, on 5 matching bases. The nucleotide sequence reads as follows: TGTGCCAGCAGCGATACAGGGAACACCGGGGAGCTGTTTTTT. Its translation is CASSDTGNTGELFF.